These 15 T cell receptor beta chains were all obtained from the same sample, sequenced in a study of blood T cell repertoires in COVID-19. The repertoire was sequenced with immunoSEQ multiplex PCR; TCRdb's copy has only in-frame clones and lacks some. The data show around 120,000 clones, more than 60% seen once. The sample consisted of peripheral blood. The source of these receptors is a woman in her 70s with acute or convalescent COVID-19.

This clone was counted once. V is TRBV14 and J is TRBJ1-2, with 8 bases aligning to TRBD1. The CDR3 length is 18 residues. V was clipped by 1 base and J by 4 bases; unmatched bases: 14. The germline V gene encodes CDR1 SGHDN and CDR2 FVKESK. CDR3 in DNA: TGTGCCAGCAGCCAAGCTTTGGGGTCCGACAGGGGAGGCTATGGCTACACCTTC. This codes for CASSQALGSDRGGYGYTF.

This sequence joins TRBV3-1 (or the pseudogene TRBV3-2) and TRBJ1-2; 7 bases align to TRBD1. Germline V gives CDR1 LGHDT, CDR2 YNNKEL (reference sequence). CDR3 length equals 13 residues. After removal of 4 bases from V and 4 bases from J, the junction contained 3 bases not matched to a gene. The CDR3 nucleotides are TGTGCCAGCAGCCTGGGACAGTTCTATGGCTACACCTTC. The encoded protein is CASSLGQFYGYTF.

The chain uses TRBV6-1 and TRBJ2-1; weak D call: TRBD2 (5 bases). Trimming removed 1 base from V and 0 bases from J, with 7 bases in between. The length of the CDR3 is 15 residues. Germline assignment: CDR1 MNHNS and CDR2 SASEGT. DNA of the CDR3: TGTGCCAGCAGTGAAGGAGGGCTCTCCTACAATGAGCAGTTCTTC. It is translated as CASSEGGLSYNEQFF.

This sequence joins TRBV13 and TRBJ2-1; D might be TRBD2 (5 bases). Between the trimmed V and J ends, which lost 5 bases and 0 bases, there was a span of 11 bases. The germline V gene has CDR1 PRHDT and CDR2 FYEKMQ (reference sequence). The CDR3 totals 15 residues. As DNA, the CDR3 is TGTGCCAGCAGCCCAGGACTGCTCTCCTACAATGAGCAGTTCTTC. This sequence encodes CASSPGLLSYNEQFF.

The V call is TRBV5-1, the J call TRBJ2-3; tentatively, D is TRBD2 (6 bases). V lost 0 bases and J 8 bases, leaving 10 bases between the germline ends. Germline CDR1 SGHRS, CDR2 YFSETQ. The CDR3 covers 13 residues. The CDR3 sequence: CASSLVMGGTQYF. The DNA of the CDR3 is TGCGCCAGCAGCTTGGTGATGGGGGGTACGCAGTATTTT.

This clone was found many times. This chain uses TRBV27 with TRBJ2-2; D not certain. This CDR3 comprises 13 residues. Germline lookup yields CDR1 MNHEY and CDR2 SMNVEV (reference sequence). With 7 bases removed from V and 7 bases from J, the gap between germline ends came to 13 bases. CDR3 amino acids: CASTFSVNGELFF. CDR3 nucleotides: TGTGCCAGCACTTTCTCGGTTAACGGGGAGCTGTTTTTT.

The CDR3, as DNA: TGTGCCAGCAGTGCCGGAGGGGACGGCGGGGAGCTGTTTTTT. Its protein product is CASSAGGDGGELFF. The rearrangement joins TRBV25-1 to TRBJ2-2; a possible D gene is TRBD2 (6 bases). Trimming cost V 4 bases and J 7 bases, with 13 bases left between them. CDR1 and CDR2 from the germline V gene are MGHDK and SYGVNS. This CDR3 is 14 amino acids long.

The chain links TRBV5-6 to TRBJ1-4, with D unresolved. The V gene lost 1 base and the J gene lost 8 bases, with 12 bases spanning the gap. CDR1 is SGHDT and CDR2 is YYEEEE in the germline V gene. This CDR3 spans 14 amino acids. The CDR3 is CASSLFGVGEKLFF. The DNA of the CDR3 is TGTGCCAGCAGCTTGTTCGGAGTTGGAGAAAAACTGTTTTTT.

The CDR3 DNA reads TGTGCCACGGCAGGGACAGCCAATGAAAAACTGTTTTTT. Its translation is CATAGTANEKLFF. The V gene is TRBV2, the J gene TRBJ1-4; 7 nucleotides align to TRBD1. Germline V gives CDR1 SNHLY, CDR2 FYNNEI. V lost 10 bases and J lost 5; bases outside the gene matches: 7. CDR3 length: 13 residues.

This chain uses TRBV5-1 with TRBJ1-1, with D perhaps matching TRBD1 (6 bases). The V and J ends lost 3 bases and 0 bases respectively, with 9 bases between them. The CDR3 has 14 residues. Germline V CDR1 and CDR2: SGHRS, YFSETQ. Here the CDR3 reads CASSSGQMNTEAFF. The CDR3 coding sequence is TGCGCCAGCAGCTCCGGACAGATGAACACTGAAGCTTTCTTT. Together with reference TRBV5-1 and TRBJ1-1, the CDR3 gives the full variable domain: KAGVTQTPRYLIKTRGQQVTLSCSPISGHRSVSWYQQTPGQGLQFLFEYFSETQRNKGNFPGRFSGRQFSNSRSEMNVSTLELGDSALYLCASSSGQMNTEAFFGQGTRLTVV.

J is TRBJ1-1 and V is TRBV6-6; TRBD1 matches at 10 bases. The V segment lost 6 bases and the J segment 5 bases; nucleotides outside the gene matches: 12. CDR1 and CDR2 (germline): MNHNY, SVGAGI (reference sequence). The CDR3 loop spans 16 amino acids. CDR3 loop: CASSYRRQGAGTEAFF. The CDR3 DNA follows: TGTGCCAGCAGCTACCGTAGACAGGGGGCAGGGACTGAAGCTTTCTTT.

V is TRBV3-1 (or the pseudogene TRBV3-2) and J is TRBJ2-7; 8 bases match TRBD2. Germline V gene data show CDR1 as LGHDT and CDR2 as YNNKEL (reference sequence). J was trimmed by 7 bases and V by 0 bases; bases with no gene match: 8. The CDR3 runs 15 residues. CDR3 nucleotide sequence: TGTGCCAGCAGCCAAGATCGCGGGACTAGGGATGAGCAGTACTTC. Translating it yields CASSQDRGTRDEQYF.

This clone was detected only a few times. The chain joins TRBV5-1 to TRBJ1-1, with D perhaps matching TRBD1 (6 bases). Trimming took 8 bases from V and 0 from J, leaving 14 bases between them. Germline V gives CDR1 SGHRS, CDR2 YFSETQ. CDR3 length: 14 amino acids. CDR3 coding DNA: TGCGCCAGTAAACAGGGTGAGATGAACACTGAAGCTTTCTTT. Its translation is CASKQGEMNTEAFF.

V is TRBV7-6 and J is TRBJ2-7; 8 nucleotides align to TRBD1. The CDR3 spans 12 residues. Germline V gene lookup returns CDR1 SGHVS and CDR2 FNYEAQ. After removal of 1 base from V and 9 bases from J, the junction contained 2 bases not matched to a gene. CDR3 coding DNA: TGTGCCAGCAGCTTAGGACAGGGGCCGCAGTACTTC. Translated, it gives CASSLGQGPQYF.

The chain uses TRBV2 and TRBJ1-1; TRBD1 matches at 9 bases. The CDR3 sequence is 14 residues long. Germline CDR1 reads SNHLY; CDR2 reads FYNNEI. Trimming at V came to 5 bases and at J to 6 bases, leaving 7 bases not matched to a gene. The CDR3 nucleotides read TGTGCCAGCAGTATTGACAGGGGGTACGCTGAAGCTTTCTTT. Encoded protein: CASSIDRGYAEAFF.